This entry lists 30 T cell receptor beta chains sequenced from one sample in a study of persistence of HIV-infected CD4 T cells. These receptors' targets are unknown. The libraries were made with immunoSEQ version 4 in survey mode. Clones were read by immunoSEQ multiplex PCR, and TCRdb kept only the in-frame ones, dropping some. The sample records about 64,000 clones, more than 70% being singletons. Overlapping HIV-1 Gag 15-mer peptides at roughly 1 ug per peptide per mL were used. Sorted nonresponding memory CD4+ T cells were CD40L-negative, CD69-negative, CD45RO-high. Sequencing used CD4+ T cells sorted from PBMCs after roughly 20-hour stimulation, obtained from a patient who received antiretroviral therapy. Receptors were obtained from an adult man with HIV who was CMV-seropositive.

J is TRBJ1-6 and V is TRBV25-1; D perhaps matches TRBD1 (5 bases). CDR3 length: 13 amino acids. Trimming cost V 6 bases and J 6 bases, with 9 bases left between them. Germline CDR1 and CDR2: MGHDK and SYGVNS. The CDR3 bases are TGTGCCAGCAGAGACCAGGGTAATTCACCCCTCCACTTT. It yields the protein CASRDQGNSPLHF.

This chain links TRBV5-1 with TRBJ2-3; possibly TRBD1 for D (7 bases). Germline CDR1 is SGHRS and CDR2 is YFSETQ. V lost 5 bases and J 2 bases, leaving 12 bases between the germline ends. This CDR3 is built from 14 residues. CDR3 region: CASRGGQHTDTQYF. In DNA form, the CDR3 reads TGCGCCAGCAGGGGGGGACAGCACACAGATACGCAGTATTTT.

CDR3 DNA sequence: TGTGCCAGCAGCTTAGGGAGGCGGGACTACAATGAGCAGTTCTTC. This sequence encodes CASSLGRRDYNEQFF. The chain combines TRBV11-3 with TRBJ2-1; possible D gene TRBD2, 6 bases. Trimming cost V 1 base and J 3 bases, with 10 bases left between them. This CDR3 is 15 amino acids long. Germline assignment: CDR1 SGHNT and CDR2 YENEEA.

This clone was recorded once. The chain is built from TRBV12-3 or TRBV12-4 and TRBJ1-6; D is possibly TRBD1 (6 bases). The CDR3 has 13 residues. Trimming took 2 bases from V and 15 from J, leaving 14 bases between them. The CDR3 spells CASSLKSGTHLHF. CDR3 nucleotide sequence: TGTGCCAGCAGTTTAAAGAGTGGGACACACCTCCACTTT.

This clone was counted between two and nine times. The chain is built from TRBV7-3 and TRBJ2-2, with 9 bases aligning to TRBD2. After removal of 0 bases from V and 2 bases from J, the junction contained 10 bases not matched to a gene. Germline V lookup: CDR1 SGHTA, CDR2 FQGTGA. The CDR3 length is 19 residues. CDR3 coding DNA: TGTGCCAGCAGCTTAACAGGCCTAGCGGGGACTTCTAACACCGGGGAGCTGTTTTTT. This gives the protein CASSLTGLAGTSNTGELFF. Looking up the rest from reference TRBV7-3 and TRBJ2-2 gives the full variable domain: GAGVSQTPSNKVTEKGKYVELRCDPISGHTALYWYRQSLGQGPEFLIYFQGTGAADDSGLPNDRFFAVRPEGSVSTLKIQRTERGDSAVYLCASSLTGLAGTSNTGELFFGEGSRLTVL.

This chain links TRBV5-1 with TRBJ2-4, with D possibly matching TRBD1 (5 bases). The CDR3 runs to 15 residues. V was pared by 2 bases and J by 4 bases, with 13 bases between. Germline CDR1 is SGHRS and CDR2 is YFSETQ. The CDR3 is CASSFMSGSKNIQYF. The CDR3 DNA reads TGCGCCAGCAGCTTTATGTCAGGGTCAAAAAACATTCAGTACTTC.

The table lists this clone with a count of one. The CDR3 loop reads CASSSRGQGGPTNEKLFF. The CDR3 DNA sequence: TGTGCCAGCAGCTCCCGGGGACAGGGGGGGCCAACTAATGAAAAACTGTTTTTT. The V gene is TRBV9, the J gene TRBJ1-4, with TRBD1 matching 11 bases. Germline assignment: CDR1 SGDLS and CDR2 YYNGEE. V lost 4 bases to trimming and J lost 0 bases; unmatched junction nucleotides: 8. The CDR3 runs 18 residues.

This clone was seen a handful of times. This chain uses TRBV6-6 with TRBJ1-1; no reliable D call. V lost 7 bases and J lost 4, with 13 bases in between. Germline CDR1 MNHNY, CDR2 SVGAGI (reference sequence). This CDR3 has 13 amino acids. CDR3 bases: TGTGCCAGCACCTTGAAGGGAGTCACTGAAGCTTTCTTT. This gives the protein CASTLKGVTEAFF.

J is TRBJ1-5 and V is TRBV27, with no clear D. V was clipped by 7 bases and J by 0 bases, with 4 bases between them. The CDR3 sequence is 12 residues long. CDR1 and CDR2 (germline): MNHEY, SMNVEV (reference sequence). CDR3 loop: CASKSSNQPQHF. The CDR3 DNA is TGTGCCAGCAAATCTAGCAATCAGCCCCAGCATTTT.

The V and J genes are TRBV21-1 and TRBJ1-2. TRBV21-1 is given as a pseudogene. The CDR3 sequence is 17 residues long. For the CDR3, the DNA is TGTGCCAGCAGCAAAGGGGAAAGGGGGGATACTAACTATGGCTACACCTTC. It is translated as CASSKGERGDTNYGYTF.

In this sample, this clone turned up a few times. The chain carries TRBV18 and TRBJ1-6, with D tentatively TRBD1 (6 bases). Germline V gene lookup returns CDR1 KGHSH and CDR2 LQKENI. V dropped 3 bases and J dropped 6 bases, with 9 bases sitting between them. CDR3 length: 14 amino acids. CDR3 region: CASSPDSSNSPLHF. DNA of the CDR3: TGTGCCAGCTCACCGGACAGCAGTAATTCACCCCTCCACTTT. Using reference TRBV18 and TRBJ1-6 for the parts outside the CDR3, the full variable domain is NAGVMQNPRHLVRRRGQEARLRCSPMKGHSHVYWYRQLPEEGLKFMVYLQKENIIDESGMPKERFSAEFPKEGPSILRIQQVVRGDSAAYFCASSPDSSNSPLHFGNGTRLTVT.

The chain is built from TRBV2 and TRBJ1-5, with D perhaps matching TRBD1 (5 bases). Germline CDR1 and CDR2: SNHLY and FYNNEI. Deletions cut 7 bases from V and 3 bases from J, with 16 bases between. This CDR3 has 15 residues. CDR3 in DNA: TGTGCCAGCACCCCAGGGTGGTGGGTCAATCAGCCCCAGCATTTT. Its protein is CASTPGWWVNQPQHF.

V is TRBV12-3 or TRBV12-4 and J is TRBJ1-1; TRBD1 might be the D (5 bases). V lost 6 bases, J lost 7 bases, and 9 bases lay in between. The CDR3 sequence is 11 residues long. The CDR3 region has the DNA TGTGCCAGCAGCCGGGGCGGTGAAGCTTTCTTT. It yields the protein CASSRGGEAFF.

The rearrangement uses TRBV4-1 and TRBJ2-3; 7 positions agree with TRBD2. The CDR3 sequence is 16 residues long. V gave up 1 base and J gave up 4 bases; unmatched junction bases: 8. Germline V lookup: CDR1 MGHRA, CDR2 YSYEKL. CDR3 nucleotides: TGCGCCAGCAGCCAAGCGGGAAGCGGGATTGCAGATACGCAGTATTTT. As protein: CASSQAGSGIADTQYF.

With respect to this clone: Other DNA sequences of this sample code for an identical CDR3. The chain couples TRBV2 to TRBJ1-5; the D is unclear. Trimming left V 3 bases short and J 2 bases short, with 8 bases between. CDR3 length: 14 amino acids. Germline loops: CDR1 SNHLY, CDR2 FYNNEI. The CDR3 spells CASSEPQGNQPQHF. In DNA form, the CDR3 reads TGTGCCAGCAGTGAGCCTCAGGGCAATCAGCCCCAGCATTTT.

The genes are TRBV29-1 and TRBJ2-2; 9 nucleotides agree with TRBD1. Per germline, CDR1 SQVTM and CDR2 ANQGSEA. V lost 6 bases to trimming and J lost 4 bases; unmatched junction nucleotides: 15. The CDR3 runs 17 residues. CDR3 coding DNA: TGCAGCGTCGAGAGACTCACAGGGGGCGCCGGCACCGGGGAGCTGTTTTTT. Its protein is CSVERLTGGAGTGELFF.

This clone was found once. This chain connects TRBV11-1 to TRBJ2-1, with D hard to call. V lost 5 bases and J lost 3, with 17 bases in between. The V gene's germline CDR1 is SGHAT and CDR2 FQDESV (reference sequence). There are 16 residues in the CDR3. CDR3: CASSPTAHRLYNEQFF. CDR3 coding DNA: TGTGCCAGCAGCCCGACGGCACATAGGCTCTACAATGAGCAGTTCTTC.

This clone was recorded a few times. The rearrangement links TRBV28 to TRBJ1-3; D not resolved. CDR3 length equals 14 residues. Germline V gives CDR1 MDHEN, CDR2 SYDVKM. V was clipped by 5 bases and J by 8 bases, with 16 bases between them. CDR3 DNA: TGTGCCAGCAGTCTCGGTCGTGTGGGTGACACCATATATTTT. Residues: CASSLGRVGDTIYF.

A single count supports this clone. The chain combines TRBV4-2 with TRBJ1-2, with TRBD1 matching over 10 bases. Trimming removed 0 bases from V and 8 bases from J; junction bases left unmatched: 9. The CDR3 contains 16 residues. CDR1 and CDR2 (germline): LGHNA, YNFKEQ. The CDR3 DNA follows: TGTGCCAGCAGCCAAGATGAACAGAGACAGGGGGCGGGCTACACCTTC. Translating gives CASSQDEQRQGAGYTF.

A few counts support this clone. The genes are TRBV24-1 and TRBJ2-2, with 7 bases lining up with TRBD1. This CDR3 has 15 amino acids. Per the germline V gene, CDR1 is KGHDR and CDR2 is SFDVKD. With 5 bases clipped from V and 4 bases from J, the junction kept 6 bases outside the gene matches. The CDR3 spells CATSGEQGITGELFF. CDR3 DNA: TGTGCCACCAGTGGCGAACAGGGGATCACCGGGGAGCTGTTTTTT.

This clone was picked up a small number of times. The chain combines TRBV7-9 with TRBJ1-6; D gene uncertain. The CDR3 length is 14 residues. V shed 2 bases and J shed 4 bases, with 6 bases lying between them. Germline V gives CDR1 SEHNR, CDR2 FQNEAQ (reference sequence). The DNA for the CDR3 is TGTGCCAGCAGCTTAAAGGAATATAATTCACCCCTCCACTTT. Its translation: CASSLKEYNSPLHF.

The chain has TRBV10-1 and TRBJ2-7, with 9 bases that match TRBD2. The V gene end was trimmed by 4 bases and the J gene end by 9 bases; junction bases not matched to a gene: 4. In germline, CDR1 is WNHNN, CDR2 SYGVQD (reference sequence). The CDR3 spans 12 residues. The CDR3 region has the DNA TGCGCCAGCAGTGGGACTAGCGTAGCGCAGTACTTC. It translates to CASSGTSVAQYF.

The chain joins TRBV28 to TRBJ2-2, with 7 bases that match TRBD1. V was clipped by 4 bases and J by 3 bases; unmatched bases: 2. The CDR3 extends over 14 amino acids. Per germline, CDR1 MDHEN and CDR2 SYDVKM. The CDR3 reads CASSSTGDTGELFF. Here the CDR3 DNA reads TGTGCCAGCAGTTCCACAGGGGACACCGGGGAGCTGTTTTTT.

The chain uses TRBV5-8 and TRBJ1-1; unclear D gene. Trimming removed 4 bases at V and 11 bases at J, with 12 bases between. There are 11 residues in the CDR3. Per germline, CDR1 SGHTS and CDR2 YDEGEE. CDR3 sequence (DNA): TGTGCCAGCAGCCTCCTTCGAAGCGCTTTCTTT. It yields the protein CASSLLRSAFF.

In the case of this clone: Germline and junction disagree at one end, which may indicate a read error. This rearrangement joins TRBV27 to TRBJ2-7; D gene unclear. CDR1 is MNHEY, CDR2 SMNVEV, per germline (reference sequence). The length of the CDR3 is 14 residues. The CDR3 coding sequence is TGTGCCAGCCGTTTAGATCGGCAGTCCTACGAGCAGTACTTC. It specifies CASRLDRQSYEQYF.

The rearrangement joins TRBV19 to TRBJ2-3, with 9 bases fitting TRBD1. Germline CDR1 reads LNHDA; CDR2 reads SQIVND (reference sequence). CDR3 length: 16 residues. V gave up 5 bases and J gave up 2 bases; unmatched junction bases: 8. The CDR3 reads CASSPGQGILTDTQYF. The CDR3 DNA sequence: TGTGCCAGTAGTCCCGGACAGGGGATACTCACAGATACGCAGTATTTT.

The chain employs TRBV28 and TRBJ1-6, with D possibly being TRBD1 (5 bases). Germline CDR1 is MDHEN and CDR2 is SYDVKM. CDR3 length equals 14 residues. V gave up 6 bases and J gave up 10 bases, with 16 bases separating them. CDR3 in amino acids: CASRGGEGLSPLHF. CDR3 nucleotide sequence: TGTGCCAGCAGGGGGGGGGAGGGCCTATCACCCCTCCACTTT. Drawing the rest from reference TRBV28 and TRBJ1-6, the complete variable domain is DVKVTQSSRYLVKRTGEKVFLECVQDMDHENMFWYRQDPGLGLRLIYFSYDVKMKEKGDIPEGYSVSREKKERFSLILESASTNQTSMYLCASRGGEGLSPLHFGNGTRLTVT.

This clone was detected only once. The chain recombines TRBV9 with TRBJ2-1; D is unresolved. This CDR3 is built from 17 residues. Deletions cut 0 bases from V and 0 bases from J, with 13 bases between. CDR1 SGDLS and CDR2 YYNGEE come from the germline V gene. The CDR3 DNA reads TGTGCCAGCAGCGTAGGTTTAGGGAAGAGCTCCTACAATGAGCAGTTCTTC. Translating it yields CASSVGLGKSSYNEQFF.

The chain uses TRBV7-2 and TRBJ2-7; the D gene is possibly TRBD2 (6 bases). The CDR3 totals 15 residues. Germline CDR1 and CDR2: SGHTA and FQGNSA. V was clipped by 3 bases and J by 2 bases, with 14 bases between them. CDR3 sequence: CASSFSFAGPYEQYF. The CDR3 DNA reads TGTGCCAGCAGCTTCTCTTTTGCGGGGCCCTACGAGCAGTACTTC.

The genes are TRBV29-1 and TRBJ1-4; TRBD1 might be the D (5 bases). The CDR3 is 14 amino acids. The ends were cut back, 4 bases at V and 8 bases at J, with 17 bases in the middle. Germline CDR1 SQVTM, CDR2 ANQGSEA. The CDR3 spells CSVVIQAEGEKLFF. DNA for the CDR3: TGCAGCGTTGTCATCCAAGCTGAGGGGGAAAAACTGTTTTTT.